This T cell receptor beta chain stems from a study of blood T cell repertoires in COVID-19. Study context: The study drew acute and convalescent COVID-19 samples from the United States, Italy and Spain. PBMCs, B-cell-depleted T cells, or T cells provided the cDNA or gDNA that made up the material.

Germline values: CDR1 DFQATT, CDR2 SNEGSKA (reference sequence). Trimming cost V 3 bases and J 6 bases; bases outside gene matches: 4. This CDR3 has 12 residues. In the original processing: The authors estimated nucleated cell counts from reference gene primer amplification. Generated by immunoSEQ multiplex PCR, the TCRdb table keeps only in-frame clones and is missing some. V, J and clone size are taken as reported in that table, and D and trimming were inferred from the DNA itself. The table includes 70,000 to 95,000 clones, approximately 92% detected once. The rearrangement joins TRBV20-1 to TRBJ1-2, with 7 bases that match TRBD1. Source material: peripheral blood. This clonotype was obtained from a woman aged 55-69 years with active COVID-19. CDR3 region: CSASRGGDGYTF. DNA for the CDR3: TGCAGTGCTAGTAGAGGGGGCGATGGCTACACCTTC.